The T cell receptor beta chain under discussion was sequenced for a study of cytomegalovirus exposure and HLA in healthy donors (TCRdb year 2017). With respect to the entire study: An earlier analysis of 587 of the donors reported 250 to 300 Gb of sequence data and 95 million to 130 million unique TCR beta sequences obtained from about 179 million T cells. An early release covering approximately 600 HLA-typed donors comprised about 300 gigabases of sequencing data and roughly 86 million unique TCR sequences. Among the 398 genotyped donors, more than 70% belonged to the genetic ancestry cluster associated with self-reported Caucasian donors. The study aimed to test whether signatures of past pathogen exposure could be identified by cataloging public T cell receptors. The study used immunosequencing to profile the T cell repertoires of approximately 640 subjects and linked those repertoires to cytomegalovirus serostatus. Along with the approximately 600-subject first cohort, a separate validation cohort of some 130 different subjects was used. To predict cytomegalovirus infection status, the study brought together high-throughput TCR immunosequencing, statistical association of individual TCRs with disease status, and machine learning. To study patterns of TCR occurrence, a later analysis re-analyzed previously published TCR beta repertoires from 650 to 750 donors and added high-resolution HLA genotyping. The later analysis used no new phenotypic data to find candidate immune exposures, relying instead on TCR beta sequences and their occurrence across donors. An earlier analysis of 587 of the donors used high-throughput TCR beta sequencing to judge whether each TCR beta V gene segment behaved as functional or pseudogenic. Alongside the repertoire data, information on donor age, sex, ethnicity and CMV serostatus was compiled. In a later genetic analysis, genome-wide SNP genotypes for about 55% of the roughly 670 donors were used, and that subset was treated as a discovery cohort. All discovery cohort repertoires had been generated on a single sequencing platform. Class I and class II HLA loci were covered by the typing at four-digit resolution. Typing coverage varied by locus: roughly 629-630 donors for A, B, C, DRB1 and DQB1; approximately 500 for DQA1; 600 to 610 for DPA1; 450 to 480 for DPB1. Because of strong linkage in the cohort, four or five DR-DQ haplotypes were treated as single units for association and clustering. Among some 400 genotyped donors of the cohort, an average of approximately 220,000 unique TCR beta nucleotide sequences was sequenced per donor, of which about 19% were non-productive. The paper as a whole reports these results and caveats: Most TCR sequences were observed very rarely across donors, whereas some public TCRs were present in many individuals. Compared with the roughly 710-donor mean, donors in an Asian-associated ancestry cluster had fewer N-insertions in productive TCRs, according to a later genetic analysis. Because counts were too low, 15 to 20 rarely observed V segments, including chromosome 9 orphons, were excluded from the earlier analysis of a few hundred of the donors. An association between a missense DCLRE1C variant and V-gene and J-gene trimming of TCR beta chains was found in a later genetic analysis and replicated in an independent cohort. Because some donors lacked HLA typing at each locus, the association tests relied only on the typed subset. A further reported finding was that TCR beta sequences accurately predicted the HLA-A and HLA-B alleles for most subjects in the first cohort. Linkage disequilibrium might explain the correlated functional status among segregating V segments, but an unknown experimental factor could not be ruled out. A total of fewer than 200 TCR beta chains were listed by the study as associated with cytomegalovirus. In an earlier analysis of around 500 of the donors, most TCR beta V segments appeared in productive rearrangements about 87% or about 30% of the time, broadly matching IMGT annotations. In vitro tests confirmed that a few of the cytomegalovirus-associated TCR beta chains recognize cytomegalovirus antigens. According to a later analysis, TCR association rates differed among HLA loci, with DRB1 alleles showing the most associated TCRs and HLA-C alleles showing the fewest. In a later analysis, most CMV-associated TCR beta chains were found to appear HLA-restricted, with HLA associations seemingly driven largely by CMV exposure. The presence/absence analyses assumed that sequencing depth was roughly uniform across donors, and that assumption may not be true. A later analysis reported that several top co-occurrence clusters appeared linked to parvovirus B19, influenza, CMV and Epstein-Barr virus. This cohort had only TCR beta chains sequenced, and the lack of alpha or paired-chain data limited which features could be detected. A group of highly shared sequence variants was considered likely to be a technical artifact of the sequencing pipeline. Compared with equally common non-associated chains, HLA-associated TCR beta chains in a later analysis were more clonally expanded and had lower generation probabilities. It was suggested by the authors that the approach could potentially be generalized to other disease states and immunological phenotypes. At a false discovery rate of 0.05, a later analysis linked approximately 18,000 TCR beta sequences to specific HLA alleles. The classifier was reported to diagnose cytomegalovirus status with high specificity and sensitivity in both the original cohort and the validation cohort. For the cohort, immune exposure information was limited to CMV serostatus. Some IMGT-functional V segments, including TRBV6-2 and TRBV6-3, could not be distinguished by the 87-base-pair reads and were therefore excluded. When HLA alleles, especially DR and DQ, strongly co-occurred, attributing TCR associations to individual alleles was difficult.

The cohort comprised approximately 700 healthy bone marrow donors. At the time of sampling, every cohort member was nominally healthy, though immune exposures that went unrecorded were likely present. The donor tested CMV seronegative and was one of the 352 seronegative cohort members. A peripheral blood sample was provided by each donor, and peripheral blood mononuclear cells were used for TCR beta sequencing. Genomic DNA was extracted from the blood cell samples with the Qiagen DNeasy Blood Extraction Kit. Preparation of the library involved the immunoSEQ multiplex PCR assay. For the multiplex PCR, a mixture combining 60 forward primers for TCR Vbeta segments and 13 reverse primers for TCR Jbeta segments was used. The CDR3 region of rearranged TCR beta genes was amplified from genomic DNA with a multiplex PCR assay. On the Illumina HiSeq System, the amplified TCR beta libraries were sequenced as 87-base-pair reads. In the source study's methods: In a later analysis, 80 million or so unique TCR beta chains were counted across the roughly 700 repertoires, and roughly 10 million of these chains were shared by at least two donors. To remove PCR and sequencing errors, raw reads were error-corrected and collapsed into unique sequences using a nearest-neighbor algorithm that merged closely related sequences. Alignment of CDR3 sequences to IMGT reference sequences was used to assign V, D and J gene segments. Each retained sequence needed at least a six-nucleotide match to both a V gene segment and a J gene segment. Rearrangements were called productive when the CDR3 lacked stop codons and stayed in frame with V and J; all others were non-productive. Following IMGT convention, CDR3 was defined as the stretch from the second conserved V-encoded cysteine up to the conserved J-encoded phenylalanine. Sequences without an unambiguous match to a single V gene segment were excluded from the earlier analysis of 450 to 650 of the donors. In an earlier analysis of roughly 500 of the donors, V segments were called functional above 56.7% productive rearrangements and were called segregating when the between-donor standard deviation exceeded 5%. To diagnose cytomegalovirus status from the catalog of TCR beta chain sequences, a statistical classification framework was built. In a later analysis, TCR nucleotide sequences were compared against IMGT/GENE-DB human TR gene sequences so that V and J genes could be assigned. Using the TCRdist pipeline, a later analysis assigned CDR3 sequences along with most-parsimonious VDJ recombination scenarios. In a later analysis, every TCR beta chain was defined by the combination of its CDR3 amino acid sequence and its V-gene family, and reads without a unique V-gene family were dropped. A later analysis removed 600 or so highly shared, low-generation-probability nucleotide sequences to deal with suspected cross-contamination and a sequencing artifact. A later analysis calculated a clonal expansion index for each public chain from normalized within-repertoire ranks of inferred template counts. In a later analysis, generation probabilities were computed with a VDJ recombination model fitted to out-of-frame rearrangements, and the resulting probabilities were checked against IGoR. A later analysis scored TCR-TCR, TCR-HLA and TCR-CMV co-occurrence with hypergeometric tests, applying a repertoire-size bias correction to TCR pairs. To estimate false discovery rates, a later analysis permuted the HLA or CMV assignments 20 times. In a later analysis, co-occurring TCRs were grouped with DBSCAN, and TCRdist sequence similarity was added when clustering was performed within HLA-allele-positive subsets. Co-occurrence clustering excluded repertoires with fewer than 30,000 or more than 120,000 public chains, plus five with anomalous nucleotide sharing. TCRdb's version of the immuneACCESS table is confined to in-frame rearrangements and falls short of the full clone set. An unresolved V gene accounts for under half of the shortfall where checked; the remainder is of unknown origin. Clone size and the V and J calls come from that table; the DNA yielded D and trimming. Here the sample has about 55,000 clones; 77% occur a single time. Approximately 2.4% of the sample rests with the top ten.

The CDR3 has 16 amino acids, counting the end cysteine and phenylalanine. Left in the record is the CDR3 DNA by itself, 48 bases read in frame from the first base. As to this clone: There is no known antigen for this receptor. Base qualities are not provided; no much larger clone lies one nucleotide away.

Source material: PBMCs. The sequence links TRBV12-2 to TRBJ1-4; no check of the table's D call, TRBD1, against the DNA was made. TRBV12-2 is labeled a pseudogene. The TCR comes from a female donor in good health and CMV-seronegative. The CDR3 is CASRLDLDSGNEKLFF. In nucleotide form, the sequence is TGTGCAAGTCGCTTAGATCTCGACAGTGGTAACGAAAAACTGTTTTTT.